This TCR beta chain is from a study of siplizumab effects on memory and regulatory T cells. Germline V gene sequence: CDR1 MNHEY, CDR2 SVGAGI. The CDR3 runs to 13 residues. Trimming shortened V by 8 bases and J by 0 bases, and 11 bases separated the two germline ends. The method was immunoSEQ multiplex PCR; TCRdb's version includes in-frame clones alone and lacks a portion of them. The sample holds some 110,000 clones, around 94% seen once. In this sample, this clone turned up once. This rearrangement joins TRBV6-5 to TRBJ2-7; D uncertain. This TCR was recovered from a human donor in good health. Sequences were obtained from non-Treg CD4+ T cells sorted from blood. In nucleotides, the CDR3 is TGTGCCAGCCGGAGAGATTTCTCCTACGAGCAGTACTTC. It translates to CASRRDFSYEQYF.